This T cell receptor (beta chain) emerged from a study of blood T cell repertoires in COVID-19. Study-level information: T cells, B-cell-depleted T cells, or PBMCs supplied cDNA or gDNA.

Repertoires were generated with immunoSEQ multiplex PCR, while TCRdb's copy carries only in-frame clones and drops some. The sample has about 260,000 clones, around nine tenths seen once. The V gene lost 3 bases and the J gene lost 7 bases, with 9 bases spanning the gap. Looked up from germline, CDR1 is SNHLY and CDR2 is FYNNEI. The CDR3 length is 12 residues. This TCR was recovered from a woman under 40 with COVID-19, enrolled during active disease. Sequencing input: peripheral blood. The chain recombines TRBV2 with TRBJ1-1; D call uncertain. CDR3 sequence: CASSDPGSEAFF. The CDR3 nucleotides are TGTGCCAGCAGTGACCCCGGGAGTGAAGCTTTCTTT.